This is a list of T cell receptor beta chains from one sample in a study of siplizumab effects on memory and regulatory T cells. TCRdb's copy holds only in-frame clones and misses some; the assay was immunoSEQ multiplex PCR. The sample consists of some 97,000 clones, 94% of them appearing once. The sequencing input was Tregs sorted from blood. The receptors shown here come from a human donor in good health. CDR3s include the opening cysteine and the closing phenylalanine or tryptophan. Fields, in order: clone size, J gene, D gene, V gene, CDR3 length, CDR3 DNA, CDR3 protein. The D gene is left open where the match is weak. A clone size is listed for some rows: how often the clone was seen (once, few, many), or a class if it is expanded.

>NA|TRBJ2-5|NA|TRBV7-9|15
TGTGCCAGCAGCCCCCCTGGGCAGGGTAAAGAGACCCAGTACTTC
CASSPPGQGKETQYF
>NA|TRBJ2-2|TRBD2|TRBV7-9|16
TGTGCCAGCAGCTCCGGGACTAGCGTGAACACCGGGGAGCTGTTTTTT
CASSSGTSVNTGELFF
>NA|TRBJ2-1|TRBD2|TRBV18|16
TGTGCCAGCTCACCCCCAGGACTAGCGGGAGTAAAAGAGCAGTTCTTC
CASSPPGLAGVKEQFF
>NA|TRBJ1-4|NA|TRBV27|15
TGTGCCAGCAGTCCTCACGGGACCCCACAGGAAAAACTGTTTTTT
CASSPHGTPQEKLFF
>NA|TRBJ2-7|TRBD2|TRBV9|15
TGTGCCAGCAGCGTAGCGGCTAGCGGGTATTACGAGCAGTACTTC
CASSVAASGYYEQYF
>NA|TRBJ1-1|TRBD1|TRBV5-6|15
TGTGCCAGCAGCTTTACAGGGGGATTAGGCACTGAAGCTTTCTTT
CASSFTGGLGTEAFF
>NA|TRBJ2-7|NA|TRBV2|11
TGTGCCAGCAGTGCGAGCTACGAGCAGTACTTC
CASSASYEQYF
>NA|TRBJ1-5|NA|TRBV19|14
TGTGCCAGTAGTATAGGGTATAGCAATCAGCCCCAGCATTTT
CASSIGYSNQPQHF
>NA|TRBJ1-5|NA|TRBV5-5|14
TGTGCCAGCAGCTCGCTCGATAGCAATCAGCCCCAGCATTTT
CASSSLDSNQPQHF
>NA|TRBJ2-4|NA|TRBV28|14
TGTGCCAGCAGTGAGAGGCTAGCCAAAAACATTCAGTACTTC
CASSERLAKNIQYF
>NA|TRBJ2-3|NA|TRBV6-1|15
TGTGCCAGCACTTTTATCAGATTTAGCACAGATACGCAGTATTTT
CASTFIRFSTDTQYF
>NA|TRBJ2-7|TRBD1|TRBV7-9|17
TGTGCCAGCAGCGGTCCCTGGGACAGGGGCCCGCCGGGGGAGCAGTACTTC
CASSGPWDRGPPGEQYF
>NA|TRBJ1-4|TRBD1|TRBV28|14
TGTGCCAGCACTCAACAGGGGCCGAATGAAAAACTGTTTTTT
CASTQQGPNEKLFF
>NA|TRBJ2-5|NA|TRBV19|15
TGTGCCAGTAGTATGATGGGGGCAGGGAGAGAGACCCAGTACTTC
CASSMMGAGRETQYF
>NA|TRBJ2-4|NA|TRBV9|15
TGTGCCAGCAGCGTAGGTTCGGGCCGAACAGACATTCAGTACTTC
CASSVGSGRTDIQYF
>NA|TRBJ2-7|TRBD1|TRBV29-1|15
TGCAGCGTGTCCCGGGACAGGGCAGGGGTGTACGAGCAGTACTTC
CSVSRDRAGVYEQYF
>once|TRBJ2-3|TRBD2|TRBV29-1|15
TGCAGCGCCGCGGGTCTAGCGGGGGATTGGGATACGCAGTATTTT
CSAAGLAGDWDTQYF
>NA|TRBJ2-3|TRBD2|TRBV27|13
TGTGCCAGCAGAGATAGCGGGACAGATACGCAGTATTTT
CASRDSGTDTQYF
>NA|TRBJ1-1|NA|TRBV18|16
TGTGCCAGCTCACGCTTAACCCCGGGACCGAACACTGAAGCTTTCTTT
CASSRLTPGPNTEAFF
>NA|TRBJ1-1|NA|TRBV10-3|15
TGTGCCATCAGTGACCGTTCGACAGTAAACACTGAAGCTTTCTTT
CAISDRSTVNTEAFF
>NA|TRBJ1-2|NA|TRBV10-2|15
TGCGCCAGCAGTGAGTCGACTTGGGCAGGGGCCGCCTACACCTTC
CASSESTWAGAAYTF
>NA|TRBJ2-1|TRBD1|TRBV9|15
TGTGCCAGCAGCGTAGACAGGGGAGCCTACAATGAGCAGTTCTTC
CASSVDRGAYNEQFF
>NA|TRBJ1-5|NA|TRBV7-6|16
TGTGCCAGCAGGCATCACGGGGGTCGAATCAATCAGCCCCAGCATTTT
CASRHHGGRINQPQHF
>NA|TRBJ2-1|NA|TRBV6-6|16
TGTGCCAGCAGTTACCCCTCTAGCGTGGGGGCCGGAGAGCAGTTCTTC
CASSYPSSVGAGEQFF
>NA|TRBJ2-7|NA|TRBV11-2|17
TGTGCCAGCAGCACCAGGGGGGGACTACTCATCTCCTACGAGCAGTACTTC
CASSTRGGLLISYEQYF
>NA|TRBJ1-2|NA|TRBV28|14
TGTGCCAGCCTACGCCGGGAACAAGGCTATGGCTACACCTTC
CASLRREQGYGYTF
>NA|TRBJ2-3|NA|TRBV12-5|15
TGTGCTAGTGGTTTGGGCACGATACGGGGCGATACGCAGTATTTT
CASGLGTIRGDTQYF
>NA|TRBJ1-6|NA|TRBV30|15
TGTGCCTGGAGTGTTTTGACGGGCCGAAATTCACCCCTCCACTTT
CAWSVLTGRNSPLHF
>NA|TRBJ1-4|NA|TRBV5-6|16
TGTGCCAGCAGCCTCTTGGGGGGCGGCCCTCGAGAAAAACTGTTTTTT
CASSLLGGGPREKLFF
>NA|TRBJ2-3|TRBD2|TRBV7-2|16
TGTGCCAGCAGCCCCCGACTAGCGGGACTCACAGATACGCAGTATTTT
CASSPRLAGLTDTQYF
>NA|TRBJ1-5|NA|TRBV2|12
TGTGCCAGCTGTGATGGTAATCAGCCCCAGCATTTT
CASCDGNQPQHF
>NA|TRBJ1-1|NA|TRBV6-1|13
TGTGCCAGCAGTGGCGGACTGAGCACTGAAGCTTTCTTT
CASSGGLSTEAFF
>NA|TRBJ2-7|NA|TRBV7-6|15
TGTGCCAGCAGCTTGCAGCCGGGGCAGCACTACGAGCAGTACTTC
CASSLQPGQHYEQYF
>NA|TRBJ1-3|NA|TRBV7-9|16
TGTGCCAGCAGCTTAAAATGGGGACAAGCAGGAAACACCATATATTTT
CASSLKWGQAGNTIYF
>NA|TRBJ2-7|TRBD2|TRBV27|14
TGTGCCAGCAGTTCCGCTAGCGGGACCTACGAGCAGTACTTC
CASSSASGTYEQYF
>NA|TRBJ1-3|TRBD1|TRBV11-2|17
TGTGCCAGCAGCCGAGGGACAGGGGAAAACTCTGGAAACACCATATATTTT
CASSRGTGENSGNTIYF
>once|TRBJ1-2|NA|TRBV18|19
TGTGCCAGCTCACCCACTTATATAGGACAGTCCCGAACCTACTATGGCTACACCTTC
CASSPTYIGQSRTYYGYTF
>once|TRBJ2-7|TRBD1|TRBV15|15
TGTGCCACCAGCAGAGGGGACAGGGGGCACCACGAGCAGTACTTC
CATSRGDRGHHEQYF
>NA|TRBJ2-7|TRBD2|TRBV2|16
TGTGCCAGCAGTGAAACTAGCGGGAGTAGGATCTACGAGCAGTACTTC
CASSETSGSRIYEQYF
>NA|TRBJ2-3|TRBD2|TRBV7-2|18
TGTGCCAGCAGCTTCGATCGACTAGCGGGAGGGAGGGTAGATACGCAGTATTTT
CASSFDRLAGGRVDTQYF
>NA|TRBJ2-1|TRBD2|TRBV5-1|15
TGCGCCAGCAGGGAAAGAATAGCGGGAACGAATGAGCAGTTCTTC
CASRERIAGTNEQFF
>NA|TRBJ1-1|NA|TRBV4-1|16
TGCGCCAGCAGTCAGGGGATGTCGTGGCTGAACACTGAAGCTTTCTTT
CASSQGMSWLNTEAFF
>NA|TRBJ2-3|TRBD2|TRBV5-6|14
TGTGCCAGCAGGGCGGGACTAGCGTCAGATACGCAGTATTTT
CASRAGLASDTQYF
>NA|TRBJ1-3|NA|TRBV9|13
TGTGCCAGCAACCTCGGACCCGGAAACACCATATATTTT
CASNLGPGNTIYF
>NA|TRBJ2-3|TRBD2|TRBV30|16
TGTGCCTGGACCCCCGGGACTAGCGGCCCCACAGATACGCAGTATTTT
CAWTPGTSGPTDTQYF
>NA|TRBJ2-7|NA|TRBV10-1|15
TGCGCCAGCAGTGAGGGACCCGCTGCCACCTACGAGCAGTACTTC
CASSEGPAATYEQYF
>NA|TRBJ2-7|TRBD1|TRBV11-2|13
TGTGCCAGCAGGCGGCAGGGGGCAGACGAGCAGTACTTC
CASRRQGADEQYF
>NA|TRBJ1-1|TRBD1|TRBV7-9|16
TGTGCCAGCAGCTTCGGGACAGGGGTTCTGAACACTGAAGCTTTCTTT
CASSFGTGVLNTEAFF
>once|TRBJ2-7|NA|TRBV5-6|13
TGTGCCAGCACCGGGGCACGGCTCTACGAGCAGTACTTC
CASTGARLYEQYF
>NA|TRBJ1-1|TRBD1|TRBV27|17
TGTGCCAGCAGCCCGAGGGGGCGCGGGCGGAGGAACACTGAAGCTTTCTTT
CASSPRGRGRRNTEAFF
>NA|TRBJ2-3|NA|TRBV30|13
TGTGCCTGGAGTGTACTGAGCACAGATACGCAGTATTTT
CAWSVLSTDTQYF
>NA|TRBJ2-5|NA|TRBV6-6|11
TGTGCCAGCAGTTCCAAAGAGACCCAGTACTTC
CASSSKETQYF
>NA|TRBJ1-2|NA|TRBV5-1|13
TGCGCCAGCAGCTTAGATCATCTCTATGGCTACACCTTC
CASSLDHLYGYTF